This passage covers 9 T cell receptor beta chains from one sample sequenced in a study of monozygotic twins with inflammatory bowel disease. TCRdb reprocessed the 5' RACE reads and reports one entry per CDR3 protein, with no DNA. This sample's table has fewer than 200,000 distinct CDR3 sequences. The source material was blood. These receptors were taken from a human donor with ulcerative colitis or Crohn's disease, or a healthy co-twin of an affected twin (not recorded which).

The CDR3 sequence is CASSQPGDHSIQETQYF. The J gene is TRBJ2-5, the V gene TRBV14; the TCRdb call, TRBD1, lacks DNA for checking. The CDR3 consists of 17 residues. CDR1 SGHDN and CDR2 FVKESK come from the germline V gene.

The V gene is TRBV4-3, the J gene TRBJ1-4. The CDR3 spans 16 residues. Germline CDR1 and CDR2: LGHNA and YSLEER. The CDR3 here is CASSPGLALTNEKLFF.

V gene TRBV20-1 combines with J gene TRBJ2-1; TCRdb's D gene call, TRBD2, goes unchecked for lack of DNA. The germline V gene encodes CDR1 DFQATT and CDR2 SNEGSKA (reference sequence). CDR3 size: 16 residues. The CDR3 is CSASLAGGPGGNEQFF.

The V and J genes are TRBV6-1 and TRBJ1-5. This CDR3 comprises 14 residues. Germline V gene data show CDR1 as MNHNS and CDR2 as SASEGT. CDR3 sequence reads: CASSPSRGAKPQHF.

V usage is TRBV7-9 and J usage is TRBJ2-1; the D call of TRBD2 rests on TCRdb alone, since no DNA is present to check it. Germline-derived CDR1 and CDR2 are SEHNR and FQNEAQ (reference sequence). This CDR3 is built from 16 residues. CDR3 protein: CASSLGLAGAYNEQFF.

The chain combines TRBV4-3 with TRBJ2-7; the TRBD2 assignment by TCRdb is unverifiable without DNA. CDR1 and CDR2 (germline): LGHNA, YSLEER. The CDR3 covers 14 residues. This CDR3 is CASSRLAGRYEQYF.

The chain has TRBV7-2 and TRBJ2-2; the D call of TRBD2 rests on TCRdb alone, since no DNA is present to check it. The germline V gene has CDR1 SGHTA and CDR2 FQGNSA. The CDR3 sequence is 16 residues long. CDR3 residues: CASRAGGTSNTGELFF.

The chain carries TRBV20-1 and TRBJ1-6; there is no DNA to check the TCRdb D call of TRBD1. The CDR3 spans 15 residues. Germline values: CDR1 DFQATT, CDR2 SNEGSKA (reference sequence). The CDR3 loop reads CSATPGTGRNSPLHF.

This chain's CDR3 is CASSQGVSATNEKLFF. J is TRBJ1-4 and V is TRBV14; TCRdb picks TRBD1, but there is no DNA to check that call. The germline CDR1 and CDR2 sequences are SGHDN and FVKESK. This CDR3 has 16 amino acids.